This T cell receptor beta chain was sequenced for a study of shared clonotypes between healthy human individuals. Study-wide background: The cohort had a couple of women and a few men, ages 18 to 49.

The CDR3 runs to 14 residues. Looked up from germline, CDR1 is LNHDA and CDR2 is SQIVND (reference sequence). Trimming took 6 bases from V and 1 from J; bases not matched to a gene: 3. The assay was immunoSEQ multiplex PCR, and TCRdb's table has in-frame clones only and misses some. This repertoire shows over 1.4 million clones, around 97% found once; its top ten account for over 1%. The study, taken as a whole, reports: Naive subsets generally exceeded memory subsets in estimated richness.

With regard to this clone: Antigen specificity is unknown.

The receptor comes from a man aged 25 to 45 in good health. The chain employs TRBV19 and TRBJ2-5, with 9 bases matching TRBD1. The source material was naive CD4+ T cells sorted from blood. Subset in this sample: CD45RA+ positively selected. CDR3 sequence reads: CASRTTGGQETQYF. CDR3 nucleotide sequence: TGTGCCAGTAGGACGACAGGGGGCCAAGAGACCCAGTACTTC.